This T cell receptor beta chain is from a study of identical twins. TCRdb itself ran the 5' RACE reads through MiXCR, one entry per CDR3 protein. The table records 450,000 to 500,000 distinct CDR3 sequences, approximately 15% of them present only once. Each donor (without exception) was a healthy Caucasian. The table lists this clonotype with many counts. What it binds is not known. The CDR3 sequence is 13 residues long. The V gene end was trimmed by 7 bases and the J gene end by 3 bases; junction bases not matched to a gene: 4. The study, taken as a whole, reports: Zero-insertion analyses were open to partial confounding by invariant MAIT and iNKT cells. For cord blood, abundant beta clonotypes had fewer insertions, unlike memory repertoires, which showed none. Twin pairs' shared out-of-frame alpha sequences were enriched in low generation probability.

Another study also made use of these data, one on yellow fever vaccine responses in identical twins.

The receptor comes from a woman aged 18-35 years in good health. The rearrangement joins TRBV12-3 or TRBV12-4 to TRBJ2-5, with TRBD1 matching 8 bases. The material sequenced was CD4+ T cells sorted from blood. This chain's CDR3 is CASTTDREETQYF. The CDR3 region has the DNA TGTGCCAGCACCACGGACAGGGAAGAGACCCAGTACTTC.